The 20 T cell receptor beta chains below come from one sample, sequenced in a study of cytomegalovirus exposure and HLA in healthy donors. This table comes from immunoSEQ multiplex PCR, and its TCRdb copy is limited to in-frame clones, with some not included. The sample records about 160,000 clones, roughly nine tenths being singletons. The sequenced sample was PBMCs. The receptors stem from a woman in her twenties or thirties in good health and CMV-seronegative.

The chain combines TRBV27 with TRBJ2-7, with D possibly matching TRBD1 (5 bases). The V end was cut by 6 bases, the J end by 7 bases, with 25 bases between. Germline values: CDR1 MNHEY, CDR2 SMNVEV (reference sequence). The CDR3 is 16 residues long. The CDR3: CASRPAVTGSSWEQYF. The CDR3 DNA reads TGTGCCAGCAGGCCCGCCGTTACAGGTTCTTCGTGGGAGCAGTACTTC.

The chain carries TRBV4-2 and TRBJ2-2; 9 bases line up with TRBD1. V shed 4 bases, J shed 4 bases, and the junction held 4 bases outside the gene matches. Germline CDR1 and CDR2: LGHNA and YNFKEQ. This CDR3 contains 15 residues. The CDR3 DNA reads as TGTGCCAGCAGCCGGGACAGGGCGAGCACCGGGGAGCTGTTTTTT. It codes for CASSRDRASTGELFF.

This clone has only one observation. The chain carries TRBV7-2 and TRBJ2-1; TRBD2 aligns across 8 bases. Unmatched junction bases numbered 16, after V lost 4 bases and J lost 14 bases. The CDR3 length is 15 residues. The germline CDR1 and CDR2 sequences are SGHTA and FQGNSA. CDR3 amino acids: CASSSGTRAAGGKFF. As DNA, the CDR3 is TGTGCCAGCAGCTCCGGGACTAGGGCGGCCGGGGGGAAGTTCTTC.

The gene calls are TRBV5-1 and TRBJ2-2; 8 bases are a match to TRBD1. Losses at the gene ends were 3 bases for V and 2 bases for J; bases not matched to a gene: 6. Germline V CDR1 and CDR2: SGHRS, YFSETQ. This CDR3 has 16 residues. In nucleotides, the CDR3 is TGCGCCAGCAGCTGGGACAGGCACTCAAACACCGGGGAGCTGTTTTTT. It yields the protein CASSWDRHSNTGELFF. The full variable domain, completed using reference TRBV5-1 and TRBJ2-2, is KAGVTQTPRYLIKTRGQQVTLSCSPISGHRSVSWYQQTPGQGLQFLFEYFSETQRNKGNFPGRFSGRQFSNSRSEMNVSTLELGDSALYLCASSWDRHSNTGELFFGEGSRLTVL.

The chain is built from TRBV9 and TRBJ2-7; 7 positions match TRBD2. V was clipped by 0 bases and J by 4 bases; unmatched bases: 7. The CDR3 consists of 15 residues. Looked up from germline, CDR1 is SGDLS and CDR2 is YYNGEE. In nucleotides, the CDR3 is TGTGCCAGCAGCGTAGGAGGTGCGGGACTATACGAGCAGTACTTC. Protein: CASSVGGAGLYEQYF.

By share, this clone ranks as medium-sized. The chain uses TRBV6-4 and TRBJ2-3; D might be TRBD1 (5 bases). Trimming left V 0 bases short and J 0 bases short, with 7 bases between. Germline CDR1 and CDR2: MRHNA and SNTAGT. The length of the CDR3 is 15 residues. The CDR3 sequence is CASSDSAGSTDTQYF. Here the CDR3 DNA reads TGTGCCAGCAGTGACTCTGCAGGGAGCACAGATACGCAGTATTTT.

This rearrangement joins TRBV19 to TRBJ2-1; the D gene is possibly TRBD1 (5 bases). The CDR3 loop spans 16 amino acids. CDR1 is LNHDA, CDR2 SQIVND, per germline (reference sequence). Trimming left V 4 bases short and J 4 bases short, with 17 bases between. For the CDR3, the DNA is TGTGCCAGTAGTAACCCAGGGATTGGGGTATACAATGAGCAGTTCTTC. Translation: CASSNPGIGVYNEQFF.

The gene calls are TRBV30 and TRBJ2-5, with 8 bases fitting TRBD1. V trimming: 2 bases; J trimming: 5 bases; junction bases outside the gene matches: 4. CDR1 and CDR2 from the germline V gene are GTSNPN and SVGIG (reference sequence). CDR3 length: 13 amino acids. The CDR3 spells CAWSRDRRETQYF. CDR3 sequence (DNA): TGTGCCTGGAGTCGGGACAGGAGGGAGACCCAGTACTTC.

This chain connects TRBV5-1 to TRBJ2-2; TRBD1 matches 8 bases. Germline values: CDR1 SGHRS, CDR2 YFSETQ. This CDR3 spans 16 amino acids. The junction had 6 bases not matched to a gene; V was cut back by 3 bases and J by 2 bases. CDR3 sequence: CASSSGQGKNTGELFF. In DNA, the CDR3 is TGCGCCAGCAGCTCCGGACAGGGAAAAAACACCGGGGAGCTGTTTTTT.

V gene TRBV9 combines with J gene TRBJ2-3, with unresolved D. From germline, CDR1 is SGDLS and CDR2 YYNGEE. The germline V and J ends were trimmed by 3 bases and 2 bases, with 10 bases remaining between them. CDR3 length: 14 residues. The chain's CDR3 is CASSGNRDTDTQYF. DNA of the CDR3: TGTGCCAGCAGCGGAAACAGAGACACAGATACGCAGTATTTT.

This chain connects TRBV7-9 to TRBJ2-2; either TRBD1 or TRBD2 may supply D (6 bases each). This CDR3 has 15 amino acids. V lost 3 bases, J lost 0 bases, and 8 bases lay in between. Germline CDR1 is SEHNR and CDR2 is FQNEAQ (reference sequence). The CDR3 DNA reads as TGTGCCAGCAGCTTTGGGGGGCCGAACACCGGGGAGCTGTTTTTT. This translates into CASSFGGPNTGELFF.

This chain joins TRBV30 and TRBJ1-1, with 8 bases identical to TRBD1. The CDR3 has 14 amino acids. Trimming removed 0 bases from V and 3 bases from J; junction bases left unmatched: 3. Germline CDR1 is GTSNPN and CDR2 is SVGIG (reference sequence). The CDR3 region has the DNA TGTGCCTGGAGTGTAAACAGGGGGGACACTGAAGCTTTCTTT. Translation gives CAWSVNRGDTEAFF.

The CDR3 reads CASSEPWRGGHTDTQYF. The CDR3 coding sequence is TGCGCCAGCAGTGAGCCTTGGCGGGGGGGACACACAGATACGCAGTATTTT. The rearrangement uses TRBV10-2 and TRBJ2-3, with 9 bases that match TRBD2. Germline V lookup: CDR1 WSHSY, CDR2 SAAADI. With 2 bases clipped from V and 2 bases from J, the junction kept 8 bases outside the gene matches. This CDR3 has 17 residues.

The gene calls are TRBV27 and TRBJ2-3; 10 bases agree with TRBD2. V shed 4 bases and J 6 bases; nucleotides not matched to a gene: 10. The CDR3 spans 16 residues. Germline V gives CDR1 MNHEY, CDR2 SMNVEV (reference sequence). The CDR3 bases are TGTGCCAGCAGTTCTCTTCTAGCGGGGGCTTTTGATACGCAGTATTTT. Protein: CASSSLLAGAFDTQYF.

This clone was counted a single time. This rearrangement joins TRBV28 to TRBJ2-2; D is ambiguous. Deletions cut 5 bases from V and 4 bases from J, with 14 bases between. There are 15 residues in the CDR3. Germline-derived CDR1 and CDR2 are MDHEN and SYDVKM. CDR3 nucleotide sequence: TGTGCCAGCAGTCATGTCCATTCTCGCACCGGGGAGCTGTTTTTT. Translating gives CASSHVHSRTGELFF.

The CDR3 protein is CASSEPGLMAYTF. CDR3 sequence (DNA): TGTGCCAGCAGTGAACCCGGGCTCATGGCCTACACCTTC. V and J are TRBV25-1 and TRBJ1-2; no definite D call. CDR3 size: 13 residues. V was pared by 2 bases and J by 10 bases, with 14 bases between. Germline CDR1 MGHDK, CDR2 SYGVNS.

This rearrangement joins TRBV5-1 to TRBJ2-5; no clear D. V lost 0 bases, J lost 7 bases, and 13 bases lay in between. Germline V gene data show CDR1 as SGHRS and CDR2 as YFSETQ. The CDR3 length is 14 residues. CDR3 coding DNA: TGCGCCAGCAGCTTGGGTGCAGAAGGGTCGACCCAGTACTTC. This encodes CASSLGAEGSTQYF. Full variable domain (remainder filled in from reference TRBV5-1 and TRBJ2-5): KAGVTQTPRYLIKTRGQQVTLSCSPISGHRSVSWYQQTPGQGLQFLFEYFSETQRNKGNFPGRFSGRQFSNSRSEMNVSTLELGDSALYLCASSLGAEGSTQYFGPGTRLLVL.

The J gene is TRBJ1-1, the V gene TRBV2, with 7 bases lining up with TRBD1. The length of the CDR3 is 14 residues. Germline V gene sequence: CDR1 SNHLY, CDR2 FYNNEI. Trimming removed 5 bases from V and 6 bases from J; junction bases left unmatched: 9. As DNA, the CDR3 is TGTGCCAGCAGTTACCTTACAGGGGACGCTGAAGCTTTCTTT. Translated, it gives CASSYLTGDAEAFF.

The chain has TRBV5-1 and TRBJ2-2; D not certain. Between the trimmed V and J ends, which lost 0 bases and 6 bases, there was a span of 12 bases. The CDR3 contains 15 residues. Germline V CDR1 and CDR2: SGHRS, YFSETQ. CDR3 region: CASSLVGFNAGELFF. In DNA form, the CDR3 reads TGCGCCAGCAGCTTGGTAGGGTTCAACGCCGGGGAGCTGTTTTTT.

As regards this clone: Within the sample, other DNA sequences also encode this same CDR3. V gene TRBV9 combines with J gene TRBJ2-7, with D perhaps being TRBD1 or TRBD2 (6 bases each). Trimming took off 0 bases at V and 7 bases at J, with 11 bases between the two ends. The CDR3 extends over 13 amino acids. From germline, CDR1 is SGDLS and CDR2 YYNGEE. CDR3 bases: TGTGCCAGCAGCGTAGTTTTAGGGGGGGAGCAGTACTTC. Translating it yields CASSVVLGGEQYF.